The following is a T cell receptor beta chain sequence with its context. This record comes from a study of cytomegalovirus exposure and HLA in healthy donors. Looked up from germline, CDR1 is LNHNV and CDR2 is YYDKDF (reference sequence). This CDR3 is built from 14 residues. The V and J ends lost 8 bases and 1 base respectively, with 12 bases between them. The PCR made use of 60 Vbeta and 13 Jbeta primers. The data were produced by immunoSEQ multiplex PCR, yet TCRdb's version contains in-frame clones alone and is incomplete. This table holds about 130,000 clones. The clonotype was recovered from a young man in good health and CMV-seronegative. The gene calls are TRBV15 and TRBJ1-5; D may be TRBD1 (5 bases). The sample consisted of PBMCs. The CDR3 loop is CATGEGMSNQPQHF. The CDR3 DNA is TGTGCCACCGGGGAGGGGATGAGCAATCAGCCCCAGCATTTT.